A selection of T cell receptor beta chains follows, all from one sample in a study of CD8 T cells in Susac syndrome. TCRdb reanalysed the immunoSEQ multiplex PCR reads using MiXCR and keeps one entry per CDR3 protein. Found here are 75,000 to 100,000 distinct CDR3 sequences, about 93% of them singletons; the top ten hold around 0.25%. Material for sequencing was CD8+ T cells from PBMCs. These receptors all stem from a human donor in good health. CDR3s leave out the opening cysteine and the closing phenylalanine or tryptophan.

CDR3: ATSRSIGTGKETQY
J: TRBJ2-5
V: TRBV15
length: 14

CDR3: ATQAGAGELF
J: TRBJ2-2
V: TRBV11-2
length: 10

CDR3: ASGTGGAAGELF
J: TRBJ2-2
V: TRBV12-3/TRBV12-4
length: 12

CDR3: ASNLAGTGELF
J: TRBJ2-2
V: TRBV6-5
length: 11

CDR3: SARRTGEAF
J: TRBJ1-1
V: TRBV20-1
length: 9

CDR3: ASSAANDEQF
J: TRBJ2-1
V: TRBV5-1
length: 10

CDR3: SARDIPETQY
J: TRBJ2-5
V: TRBV20-1
length: 10

CDR3: ASSPSGASGYT
J: TRBJ1-2
V: TRBV27
length: 11

CDR3: ASSIGIEDIQY
J: TRBJ2-4
V: TRBV13
length: 11

CDR3: SATGLGGQF
J: TRBJ2-1
V: TRBV20-1
length: 9

CDR3: ASSSEAGAGETQY
J: TRBJ2-5
V: TRBV27
length: 13

CDR3: ASSVGSWNEQF
J: TRBJ2-1
V: TRBV9
length: 11

CDR3: ASSYSWETQY
J: TRBJ2-5
V: TRBV12-3/TRBV12-4
length: 10

CDR3: AWSVRWDKLSGANVLT
J: TRBJ2-6
V: TRBV30
length: 16

CDR3: SGNLGTGGGTEAF
J: TRBJ1-1
V: TRBV29-1
length: 13

CDR3: ASSARTGLAGQETQY
J: TRBJ2-5
V: TRBV9
length: 15

CDR3: ASTLRAGTPYTEAF
J: TRBJ1-1
V: TRBV7-3
length: 14

CDR3: ASSAGGDYGYT
J: TRBJ1-2
V: TRBV7-9
length: 11

CDR3: ATSDTLAGSEQF
J: TRBJ2-1
V: TRBV24-1
length: 12

CDR3: ASTTGLSQPQH
J: TRBJ1-5
V: TRBV27
length: 11

CDR3: SARPRDRGYEQY
J: TRBJ2-7
V: TRBV20-1
length: 12

CDR3: ASSPRPNAGVKETQY
J: TRBJ2-5
V: TRBV14
length: 15

CDR3: ATSDPTSGSYEQF
J: TRBJ2-1
V: TRBV24-1
length: 13

CDR3: ASSPRDTWEETQY
J: TRBJ2-5
V: TRBV18
length: 13

CDR3: ASSHTSGGNNEQF
J: TRBJ2-1
V: TRBV27
length: 13

CDR3: AISESGVRDRGITDNEQF
J: TRBJ2-1
V: TRBV10-3
length: 18

CDR3: ASSYGYGGASYEQY
J: TRBJ2-7
V: TRBV6-5
length: 14

CDR3: ASSAKLGLGGELF
J: TRBJ2-2
V: TRBV7-7
length: 13

CDR3: SVVGTGELF
J: TRBJ2-2
V: TRBV29-1
length: 9

CDR3: ASSHPGQDMNTEAF
J: TRBJ1-1
V: TRBV18
length: 14

CDR3: ASSSLDLDTQY
J: TRBJ2-3
V: TRBV7-3
length: 11

CDR3: ASSQVGTGSTYEQY
J: TRBJ2-7
V: TRBV4-3
length: 14

CDR3: ASSPGLAGGNEQF
J: TRBJ2-1
V: TRBV27
length: 13

CDR3: ASSLKETSTDTQY
J: TRBJ2-3
V: TRBV6-2/TRBV6-3
length: 13

CDR3: ASSFWIGYFETQY
J: TRBJ2-5
V: TRBV28
length: 13

CDR3: ASSLGTSGVTGELF
J: TRBJ2-2
V: TRBV12-3/TRBV12-4
length: 14

CDR3: ASSQGRTSYNEQF
J: TRBJ2-1
V: TRBV4-1
length: 13

CDR3: ATWGLAGGKLYNEQF
J: TRBJ2-1
V: TRBV25-1
length: 15

CDR3: ATSDPASLYNEQF
J: TRBJ2-1
V: TRBV24-1
length: 13

CDR3: ASSSQGLNTEAF
J: TRBJ1-1
V: TRBV12-3/TRBV12-4
length: 12

CDR3: SVEDPDNWGLSYEQY
J: TRBJ2-7
V: TRBV29-1
length: 15

CDR3: ASSQDPGSSNQPQH
J: TRBJ1-5
V: TRBV4-1
length: 14

CDR3: ASSQSQAGYGYT
J: TRBJ1-2
V: TRBV14
length: 12

CDR3: ATSDSRSNQPQH
J: TRBJ1-5
V: TRBV24-1
length: 12

CDR3: ASSLAGELTREAF
J: TRBJ1-1
V: TRBV5-6
length: 13

CDR3: ASPGGTGAQETQY
J: TRBJ2-5
V: TRBV5-4
length: 13

CDR3: SVTGGTTPYTEAF
J: TRBJ1-1
V: TRBV29-1
length: 13

CDR3: ASRQASNSNQPQH
J: TRBJ1-5
V: TRBV19
length: 13

CDR3: ASSRPPGRTQY
J: TRBJ2-3
V: TRBV7-9
length: 11

CDR3: ASSQTPDTVRGYT
J: TRBJ1-2
V: TRBV14
length: 13

CDR3: ASSPRIPGGSEQF
J: TRBJ2-1
V: TRBV27
length: 13

CDR3: ASSSQGRKQPQH
J: TRBJ1-5
V: TRBV28
length: 12

CDR3: ASSLTGLRGTDTQY
J: TRBJ2-3
V: TRBV27
length: 14